These 20 T cell receptor beta chains came from one sample sequenced in a study of technical replicates of blood from several donors. The repertoire was sequenced with immunoSEQ multiplex PCR; TCRdb's copy has only in-frame clones and lacks some. The data show roughly 71,000 clones, more than 90% seen once. What was sequenced was T cells isolated from PBMCs. The source of these receptors is a human donor in good health.

The chain is built from TRBV19 and TRBJ2-7, with D perhaps TRBD1 (5 bases). In germline, CDR1 is LNHDA, CDR2 SQIVND (reference sequence). V lost 3 bases, J lost 3 bases, and 9 bases lay in between. The CDR3 covers 13 residues. The CDR3 sequence is CASSINRGYEQYF. Here the CDR3 DNA reads TGTGCCAGTAGTATTAATAGGGGCTACGAGCAGTACTTC.

The chain recombines TRBV27 with TRBJ2-1; TRBD1 matches 10 bases. V dropped 1 base and J dropped 6; count of bases not matched to a gene: 0. The germline gives CDR1 MNHEY, CDR2 SMNVEV (reference sequence). The length of the CDR3 is 14 residues. DNA for the CDR3: TGTGCCAGCAGTTTATGGGACAGGGGCAATGAGCAGTTCTTC. It encodes CASSLWDRGNEQFF.

The sample holds a few counts of this clone. The genes are TRBV4-1 and TRBJ1-1; 9 bases match TRBD1. The germline V gene has CDR1 MGHRA and CDR2 YSYEKL. The junction had 5 bases not matched to a gene; V was cut back by 2 bases and J by 4 bases. The CDR3 is made up of 15 amino acids. The CDR3 DNA reads TGCGCCAGCAGCCAACTTTTGACAGGGGGCACTGAAGCTTTCTTT. This gives the protein CASSQLLTGGTEAFF.

The V call is TRBV7-3, the J call TRBJ2-5, with TRBD2 as a possible D gene (6 bases). The CDR3 sequence is 13 residues long. With 3 bases removed from V and 5 bases from J, the gap between germline ends came to 10 bases. Germline V lookup: CDR1 SGHTA, CDR2 FQGTGA. The CDR3 nucleotides read TGTGCCAGCAGCTTTGGTCGGGAGGAGACCCAGTACTTC. It specifies CASSFGREETQYF.

The chain employs TRBV19 and TRBJ2-1; 10 bases agree with TRBD2. V lost 5 bases, J lost 8 bases, and 6 bases stayed unmatched. The germline gives CDR1 LNHDA, CDR2 SQIVND (reference sequence). CDR3 size: 14 residues. This CDR3 reads CASSYASGSYEQFF. The CDR3 coding sequence is TGTGCCAGTAGTTATGCTAGCGGGAGCTATGAGCAGTTCTTC. Full variable domain (remainder filled in from reference TRBV19 and TRBJ2-1): DGGITQSPKYLFRKEGQNVTLSCEQNLNHDAMYWYRQDPGQGLRLIYYSQIVNDFQKGDIAEGYSVSREKKESFPLTVTSAQKNPTAFYLCASSYASGSYEQFFGPGTRLTVL.

This clone has a single count. The genes are TRBV2 and TRBJ2-2, with 9 nucleotides matching TRBD1. The germline gives CDR1 SNHLY, CDR2 FYNNEI. This CDR3 contains 14 residues. The V segment lost 4 bases and the J segment 5 bases; nucleotides outside the gene matches: 2. The CDR3 region has the DNA TGTGCCAGCAGTGTAGGGACAGGGACCGGGGAGCTGTTTTTT. Its protein product is CASSVGTGTGELFF.

The chain joins TRBV7-3 to TRBJ2-3; 7 bases are shared with TRBD1. J was trimmed by 6 bases and V by 5 bases; bases with no gene match: 11. Germline V gives CDR1 SGHTA, CDR2 FQGTGA. The CDR3 has 15 amino acids. CDR3 loop: CASSRQGGLKDTQYF. The CDR3 DNA sequence: TGTGCCAGCAGCAGACAGGGTGGTCTAAAGGATACGCAGTATTTT.

V gene TRBV28 combines with J gene TRBJ2-1, with 10 bases fitting TRBD2. The germline CDR1 and CDR2 sequences are MDHEN and SYDVKM. The CDR3 consists of 15 residues. V gave up 4 bases and J gave up 5 bases; unmatched junction bases: 5. The CDR3, as DNA: TGTGCCAGCAGTTCGCTAGCGGGAGTTAACAATGAGCAGTTCTTC. As protein: CASSSLAGVNNEQFF. Full variable domain (remainder filled in from reference TRBV28 and TRBJ2-1): DVKVTQSSRYLVKRTGEKVFLECVQDMDHENMFWYRQDPGLGLRLIYFSYDVKMKEKGDIPEGYSVSREKKERFSLILESASTNQTSMYLCASSSLAGVNNEQFFGPGTRLTVL.

This clone has more than one count but fewer than ten. The gene calls are TRBV5-1 and TRBJ1-1; 7 nucleotides align to TRBD1. Losses at the gene ends were 5 bases for V and 1 base for J; bases not matched to a gene: 5. The CDR3 totals 14 residues. Germline V CDR1 and CDR2: SGHRS, YFSETQ. Here the CDR3 DNA reads TGCGCCAGCAGGCCGGACAGGACGAACACTGAAGCTTTCTTT. Amino acid sequence: CASRPDRTNTEAFF.

This chain joins TRBV7-9 and TRBJ1-4, with 7 bases that match TRBD1. Germline CDR1 reads SEHNR; CDR2 reads FQNEAQ (reference sequence). This CDR3 comprises 14 residues. V shed 6 bases, J shed 6 bases, and the junction held 7 bases outside the gene matches. CDR3 amino acids: CASRPTGVDEKLFF. Here the CDR3 DNA reads TGTGCCAGCAGGCCTACAGGGGTGGATGAAAAACTGTTTTTT.

This clone was found once. The rearrangement links TRBV10-3 to TRBJ2-2; tentative D call: TRBD2 (5 bases). This CDR3 is 19 amino acids long. In germline, CDR1 is ENHRY, CDR2 SYGVKD. Trimming removed 3 bases from V and 0 bases from J, with 20 bases in between. CDR3 loop: CAISESSRDLFPNTGELFF. CDR3 in DNA: TGTGCCATCAGTGAAAGTTCCCGGGATCTCTTCCCGAACACCGGGGAGCTGTTTTTT.

J is TRBJ2-7 and V is TRBV27; 7 bases line up with TRBD2. The CDR3 loop spans 17 amino acids. CDR1 is MNHEY, CDR2 SMNVEV, per germline (reference sequence). The V and J ends lost 3 bases and 5 bases, in that order; junction bases with no gene match: 16. The CDR3 loop reads CASSFLGAAGEFDEQYF. In nucleotides, the CDR3 is TGTGCCAGCAGTTTTCTAGGGGCGGCGGGAGAATTCGACGAGCAGTACTTC.

This rearrangement joins TRBV2 to TRBJ2-2; a possible D gene is TRBD2 (5 bases). Between the trimmed V and J ends, which lost 10 bases and 5 bases, there was a span of 14 bases. The CDR3 is 13 amino acids. CDR1 is SNHLY, CDR2 FYNNEI, per germline. DNA for the CDR3: TGTGCCAAGGTGCACGGAGGAACCGGGGAGCTGTTTTTT. It translates to CAKVHGGTGELFF.

This clone was counted a single time. The V call is TRBV6-6, the J call TRBJ2-1, with TRBD2 matching 11 bases. V gave up 6 bases and J gave up 7 bases; unmatched junction bases: 8. CDR1 is MNHNY and CDR2 is SVGAGI in the germline V gene (reference sequence). The CDR3 spans 15 residues. This CDR3 reads CASRATSGIQNEQFF. The CDR3 DNA follows: TGTGCCAGCAGGGCGACTAGCGGGATTCAGAATGAGCAGTTCTTC.

This clone appeared a single time. J is TRBJ1-1 and V is TRBV19; D perhaps matches TRBD1 (5 bases). CDR1 and CDR2 (germline): LNHDA, SQIVND (reference sequence). There are 13 residues in the CDR3. The V gene lost 7 bases and the J gene lost 4 bases, with 13 bases spanning the gap. Here the CDR3 DNA reads TGTGCCAGTAAGGACACGGCAACCACTGAAGCTTTCTTT. Translating it yields CASKDTATTEAFF.

The chain joins TRBV4-1 to TRBJ2-1, with 9 bases lining up with TRBD2. Losses at the gene ends were 4 bases for V and 7 bases for J; bases not matched to a gene: 5. Germline CDR1 MGHRA, CDR2 YSYEKL. The CDR3 is made up of 14 amino acids. The chain's CDR3 is CASSPSGRQNEQFF. The CDR3 bases are TGCGCCAGCAGCCCCAGCGGGAGGCAGAATGAGCAGTTCTTC.

The rearrangement uses TRBV4-3 and TRBJ1-3, with unresolved D. The ends were cut back, 0 bases at V and 0 bases at J, with 6 bases in the middle. The CDR3 covers 15 residues. CDR1 and CDR2 from the germline V gene are LGHNA and YSLEER. CDR3 region: CASSQDSLSGNTIYF. DNA for the CDR3: TGCGCCAGCAGCCAAGATTCTCTCTCTGGAAACACCATATATTTT.

In its sample, this clone was seen once. V is TRBV2 and J is TRBJ2-5; 12 nucleotides match TRBD2. The CDR3 runs to 15 residues. Germline trimming cut 4 bases from V and 0 bases from J; bases unmatched to any gene: 0. The V gene's germline CDR1 is SNHLY and CDR2 FYNNEI. In DNA, the CDR3 is TGTGCCAGCAGTGGGACTAGCGGGAACCAAGAGACCCAGTACTTC. It is translated as CASSGTSGNQETQYF.

The genes are TRBV27 and TRBJ2-5, with 10 bases that match TRBD1. The length of the CDR3 is 17 residues. CDR1 is MNHEY and CDR2 is SMNVEV in the germline V gene (reference sequence). Trimming at V came to 8 bases and at J to 5 bases, leaving 17 bases not matched to a gene. In DNA, the CDR3 is TGTGCCAGCGGCCACCTGGGGGGACAGGGGATGAGTGAGACCCAGTACTTC. Translating gives CASGHLGGQGMSETQYF.

V and J are TRBV5-4 and TRBJ1-4; unclear D gene. This CDR3 has 15 residues. V was cut by 3 bases and J by 1 base, with 10 bases left in between. Germline values: CDR1 SGHNT, CDR2 YYREEE (reference sequence). As DNA, the CDR3 is TGTGCCAGCAGCTCCCTGGCGGGAACTAATGAAAAACTGTTTTTT. Amino acids: CASSSLAGTNEKLFF.